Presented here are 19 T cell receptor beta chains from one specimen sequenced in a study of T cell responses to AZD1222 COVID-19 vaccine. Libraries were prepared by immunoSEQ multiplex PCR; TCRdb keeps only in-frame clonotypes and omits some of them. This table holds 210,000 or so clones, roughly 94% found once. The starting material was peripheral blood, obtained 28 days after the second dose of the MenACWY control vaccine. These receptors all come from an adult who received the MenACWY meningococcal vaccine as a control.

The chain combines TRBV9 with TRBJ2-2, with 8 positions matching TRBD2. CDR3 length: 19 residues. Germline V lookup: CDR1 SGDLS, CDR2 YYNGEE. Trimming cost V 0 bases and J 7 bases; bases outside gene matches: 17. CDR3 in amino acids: CASSVAGGPPTEVDGELFF. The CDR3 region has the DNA TGTGCCAGCAGCGTAGCGGGAGGGCCCCCTACGGAGGTTGACGGGGAGCTGTTTTTT. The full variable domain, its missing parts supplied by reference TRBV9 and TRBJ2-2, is DSGVTQTPKHLITATGQRVTLRCSPRSGDLSVYWYQQSLDQGLQFLIQYYNGEERAKGNILERFSAQQFPDLHSELNLSSLELGDSALYFCASSVAGGPPTEVDGELFFGEGSRLTVL.

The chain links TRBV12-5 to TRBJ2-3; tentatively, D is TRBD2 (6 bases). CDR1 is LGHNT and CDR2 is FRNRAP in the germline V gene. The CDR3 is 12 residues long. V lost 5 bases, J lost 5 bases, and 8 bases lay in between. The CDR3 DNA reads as TGTGCTAGTGGTCCGGAGGGAGATACGCAGTATTTT. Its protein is CASGPEGDTQYF.

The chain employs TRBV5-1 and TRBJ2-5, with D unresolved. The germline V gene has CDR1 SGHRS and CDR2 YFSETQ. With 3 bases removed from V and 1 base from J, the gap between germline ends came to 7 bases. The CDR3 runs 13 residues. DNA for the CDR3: TGCGCCAGCAGCTGGCCGGGCCAAGAGACCCAGTACTTC. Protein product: CASSWPGQETQYF.

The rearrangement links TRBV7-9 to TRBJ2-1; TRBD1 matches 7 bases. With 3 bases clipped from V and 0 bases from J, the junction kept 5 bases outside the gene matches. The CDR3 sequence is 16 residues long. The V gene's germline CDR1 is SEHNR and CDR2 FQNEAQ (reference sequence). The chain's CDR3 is CASSFGSGGSYNEQFF. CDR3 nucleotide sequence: TGTGCCAGCAGCTTCGGATCAGGGGGCTCCTACAATGAGCAGTTCTTC.

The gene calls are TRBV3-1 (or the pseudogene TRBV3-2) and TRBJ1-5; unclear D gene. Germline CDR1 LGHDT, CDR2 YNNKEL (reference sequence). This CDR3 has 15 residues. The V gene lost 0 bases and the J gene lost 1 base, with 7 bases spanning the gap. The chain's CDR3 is CASSQDNRSNQPQHF. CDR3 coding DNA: TGTGCCAGCAGCCAAGACAATCGGAGCAATCAGCCCCAGCATTTT.

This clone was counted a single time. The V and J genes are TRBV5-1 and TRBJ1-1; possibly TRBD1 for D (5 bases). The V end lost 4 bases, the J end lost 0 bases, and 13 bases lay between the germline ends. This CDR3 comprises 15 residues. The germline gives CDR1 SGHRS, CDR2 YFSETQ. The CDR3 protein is CASSVKTAMNTEAFF. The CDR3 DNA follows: TGCGCCAGCAGCGTAAAGACAGCAATGAACACTGAAGCTTTCTTT.

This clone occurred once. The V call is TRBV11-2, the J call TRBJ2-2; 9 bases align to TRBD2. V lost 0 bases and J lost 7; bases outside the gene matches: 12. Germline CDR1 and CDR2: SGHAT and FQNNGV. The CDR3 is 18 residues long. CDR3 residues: CASSLDTREGLLDGELFF. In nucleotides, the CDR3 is TGTGCCAGCAGCTTAGATACGCGGGAGGGACTTCTGGACGGGGAGCTGTTTTTT.

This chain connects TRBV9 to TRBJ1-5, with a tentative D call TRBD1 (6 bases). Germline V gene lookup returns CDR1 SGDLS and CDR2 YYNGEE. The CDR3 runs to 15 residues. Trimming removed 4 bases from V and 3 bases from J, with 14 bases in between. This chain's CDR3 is CASSPYRVDNQPQHF. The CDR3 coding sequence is TGTGCCAGCAGCCCTTACAGGGTCGACAATCAGCCCCAGCATTTT.

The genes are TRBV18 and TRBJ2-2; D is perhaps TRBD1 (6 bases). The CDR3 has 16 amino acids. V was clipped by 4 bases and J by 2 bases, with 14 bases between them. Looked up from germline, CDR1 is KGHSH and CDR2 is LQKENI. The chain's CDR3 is CASSHSTGLNTGELFF. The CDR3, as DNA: TGTGCCAGCTCACATTCGACAGGACTTAACACCGGGGAGCTGTTTTTT.

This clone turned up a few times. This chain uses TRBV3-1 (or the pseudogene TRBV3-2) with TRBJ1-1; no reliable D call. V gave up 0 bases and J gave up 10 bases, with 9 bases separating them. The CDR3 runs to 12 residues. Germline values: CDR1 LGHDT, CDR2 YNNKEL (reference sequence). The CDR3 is CASSQEGQRAFF. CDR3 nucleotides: TGTGCCAGCAGCCAAGAGGGCCAGAGAGCTTTCTTT.

CDR3 DNA: TGTGCCAGCAGCTTAGGAGTAAGGGCGGGCTACGAGCAGTACTTC. Protein: CASSLGVRAGYEQYF. V gene TRBV7-2 combines with J gene TRBJ2-7, with a possible D match to TRBD2 (5 bases). Germline assignment: CDR1 SGHTA and CDR2 FQGNSA. Trimming left V 1 base short and J 3 bases short, with 13 bases between. The CDR3 loop spans 15 amino acids.

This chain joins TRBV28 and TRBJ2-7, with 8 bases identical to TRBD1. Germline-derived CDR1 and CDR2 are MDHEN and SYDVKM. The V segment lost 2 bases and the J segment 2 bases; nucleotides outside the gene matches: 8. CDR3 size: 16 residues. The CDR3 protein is CASSLPRDRIPYEQYF. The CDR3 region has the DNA TGTGCCAGCAGTTTACCCCGGGACAGGATCCCCTACGAGCAGTACTTC.

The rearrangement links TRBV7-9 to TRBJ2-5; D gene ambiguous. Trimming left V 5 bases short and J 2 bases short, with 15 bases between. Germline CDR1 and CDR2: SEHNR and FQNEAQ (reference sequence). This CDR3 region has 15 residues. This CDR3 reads CASSTTLKGQETQYF. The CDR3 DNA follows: TGTGCCAGCAGCACCACGCTTAAAGGGCAAGAGACCCAGTACTTC.

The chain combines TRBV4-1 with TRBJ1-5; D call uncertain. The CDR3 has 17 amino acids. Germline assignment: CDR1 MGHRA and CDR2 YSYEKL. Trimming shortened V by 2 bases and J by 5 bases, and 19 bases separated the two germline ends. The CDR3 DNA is TGCGCCAGCAGCCAATCCCACGGACTTAAGTCCTATCAGCCCCAGCATTTT. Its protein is CASSQSHGLKSYQPQHF.

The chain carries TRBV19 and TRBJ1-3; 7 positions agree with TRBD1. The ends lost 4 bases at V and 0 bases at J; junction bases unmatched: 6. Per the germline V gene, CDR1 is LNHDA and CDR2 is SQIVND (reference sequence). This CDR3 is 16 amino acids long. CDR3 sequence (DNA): TGTGCCAGTAGTACGTACAGGGGCAGCTCTGGAAACACCATATATTTT. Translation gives CASSTYRGSSGNTIYF.

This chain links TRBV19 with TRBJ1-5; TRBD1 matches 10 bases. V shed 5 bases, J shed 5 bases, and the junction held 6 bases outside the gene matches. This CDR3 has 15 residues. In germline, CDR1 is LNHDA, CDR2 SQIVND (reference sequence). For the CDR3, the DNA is TGTGCCAGTAGTTTCCTTGGACAGGGGGATCAGCCCCAGCATTTT. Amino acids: CASSFLGQGDQPQHF.

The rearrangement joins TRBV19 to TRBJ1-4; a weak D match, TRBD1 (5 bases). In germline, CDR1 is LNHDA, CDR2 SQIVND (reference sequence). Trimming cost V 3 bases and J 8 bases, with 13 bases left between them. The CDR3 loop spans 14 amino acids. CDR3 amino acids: CASSMGQPGEKLFF. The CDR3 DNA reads TGTGCCAGTAGTATGGGGCAGCCCGGGGAAAAACTGTTTTTT.

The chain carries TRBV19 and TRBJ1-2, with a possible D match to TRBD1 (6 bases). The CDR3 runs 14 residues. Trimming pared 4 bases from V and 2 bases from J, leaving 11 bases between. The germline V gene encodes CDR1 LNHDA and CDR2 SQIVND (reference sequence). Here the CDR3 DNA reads TGTGCCAGTAGTAGTCGGGGGGCGAACTATGGCTACACCTTC. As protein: CASSSRGANYGYTF.

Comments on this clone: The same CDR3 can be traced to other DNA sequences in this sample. This CDR3 reads CASSVGSSGGADTQYF. CDR3 DNA: TGTGCCAGCAGCGTAGGGAGTAGCGGGGGGGCAGATACGCAGTATTTT. The rearrangement joins TRBV9 to TRBJ2-3; 11 positions match TRBD2. The CDR3 contains 16 residues. Losses at the gene ends were 0 bases for V and 4 bases for J; bases not matched to a gene: 4. The germline CDR1 and CDR2 sequences are SGDLS and YYNGEE.